The sequence of this TCR beta chain was determined in a study of technical replicates of blood from several donors. Assay: immunoSEQ multiplex PCR; the TCRdb copy retains only in-frame clones and omits some. The sample yields 74,000 or so clones, roughly 96% seen once. This clone was recorded only once. The sample taken for sequencing was T cells isolated from PBMCs. The source is a human donor in good health.

The CDR3 nucleotides are TGTGCCAGCAGACCCTCAGGGGGGAATCAGCCCCAGCATTTT. It codes for CASRPSGGNQPQHF. The chain has TRBV2 and TRBJ1-5; 7 positions match TRBD1. The V and J ends lost 6 bases and 4 bases, in that order; junction bases with no gene match: 6. Germline V gene lookup returns CDR1 SNHLY and CDR2 FYNNEI. This CDR3 region has 14 residues.